Here is one T cell receptor (beta chain) with its context. The target antigen is unknown. In the same sample, other DNA sequences code for this CDR3. This CDR3 region has 15 residues. V shed 3 bases and J 6 bases; nucleotides not matched to a gene: 3. CDR1 and CDR2 (germline): SGHRS, YFSETQ. The data are from a study of shared clonotypes between healthy human individuals. Every subset's genomic DNA went evenly onto several immunoSEQ plates. The method was immunoSEQ multiplex PCR; TCRdb's version includes in-frame clones alone and lacks a portion of them. This table holds approximately 2,000,000 clones, 85% to 95% found once. Regarding the study as a whole: Across subsets, estimated richness was generally greater for naive than for memory populations. Collection of samples was limited to blood; tissue repertoires likely differ. In contrast to clonotypes shared by all four donors, non-shared clonotypes had lower generation probabilities.

The genes are TRBV5-1 and TRBJ2-2, with 12 positions matching TRBD2. This clonotype originated in a man aged 18 to 35 in good health. Some clones in this sample may be carry-over from other donors' samples. Sequenced input: naive CD4+ T cells from PBMCs. Subset described: CD45RA+ positively selected. The DNA of the CDR3 is TGCGCCAGCAGCTCGGGACTAGCGGGTTCCGGGGAGCTGTTTTTT. Translating gives CASSSGLAGSGELFF.